Following are 30 T cell receptor beta chains from one sample sequenced in a study of long-term antiretroviral therapy in people with HIV. At the survey level, the v3.0 immunoSEQ assay was run. Method: immunoSEQ multiplex PCR; TCRdb's copy keeps in-frame clones and lacks some. The data contain 15,000 to 20,000 clones, 76% of them singletons. Sequenced here: unsorted PBMCs, sampled 0.5 years before starting antiretroviral therapy. These receptors all stem from a man between 18 and 29 years old with HIV.

The rearrangement uses TRBV9 and TRBJ1-3; D unclear. The CDR3 totals 17 residues. V was cut by 0 bases and J by 0 bases, with 13 bases left in between. Looked up from germline, CDR1 is SGDLS and CDR2 is YYNGEE. CDR3 residues: CASSVGAASNSGNTIYF. The CDR3 DNA reads TGTGCCAGCAGCGTAGGAGCTGCCAGTAACTCTGGAAACACCATATATTTT.

The chain combines TRBV5-1 with TRBJ1-1, with no clear D. From germline, CDR1 is SGHRS and CDR2 YFSETQ. This CDR3 has 14 amino acids. The ends were cut back, 2 bases at V and 0 bases at J, with 8 bases in the middle. For the CDR3, the DNA is TGCGCCAGCAGCTTCCGGAGGTTGAACACTGAAGCTTTCTTT. This codes for CASSFRRLNTEAFF.

The chain couples TRBV27 to TRBJ2-3; 9 bases align to TRBD1. CDR3 length equals 15 residues. Germline V CDR1 and CDR2: MNHEY, SMNVEV (reference sequence). With 4 bases clipped from V and 1 base from J, the junction kept 3 bases outside the gene matches. The CDR3 loop reads CASSYRDRGTDTQYF. The CDR3 DNA reads as TGTGCCAGCAGTTACCGGGACAGGGGCACAGATACGCAGTATTTT.

The rearrangement uses TRBV5-1 and TRBJ2-7; 7 nucleotides align to TRBD1. Per germline, CDR1 SGHRS and CDR2 YFSETQ. V was pared by 0 bases and J by 0 bases, with 3 bases of the junction left unmatched. The CDR3 is made up of 15 amino acids. The CDR3 sequence: CASSLATGNSYEQYF. DNA of the CDR3: TGCGCCAGCAGCTTGGCGACAGGGAACTCCTACGAGCAGTACTTC.

This clone has a handful of counts. The genes are TRBV5-1 and TRBJ1-2; 8 bases map to TRBD1. Per germline, CDR1 SGHRS and CDR2 YFSETQ. This CDR3 is 14 amino acids long. The ends lost 2 bases at V and 6 bases at J; junction bases unmatched: 6. CDR3 bases: TGCGCCAGCAGCTTATTAGGACAGGGCGATGGCTACACCTTC. Its translation is CASSLLGQGDGYTF.

This clone was found a few times. The chain uses TRBV7-9 and TRBJ2-7, with D perhaps given as TRBD1 or TRBD2 (6 bases each). Germline lookup yields CDR1 SEHNR and CDR2 FQNEAQ (reference sequence). The CDR3 sequence is 16 residues long. V was pared by 4 bases and J by 0 bases, with 16 bases between. The CDR3 DNA follows: TGTGCCAGCAGCTCGAACGTAGGGGGGACCTCCTACGAGCAGTACTTC. Translated, it gives CASSSNVGGTSYEQYF.

This chain uses TRBV28 with TRBJ2-1; 7 bases are a match to TRBD1. Germline lookup yields CDR1 MDHEN and CDR2 SYDVKM. The V and J ends lost 3 bases and 3 bases, in that order; junction bases with no gene match: 8. This CDR3 is 16 amino acids long. CDR3 residues: CASSLPGQLIYNEQFF. CDR3 in DNA: TGTGCCAGCAGTTTGCCGGGACAGCTAATCTACAATGAGCAGTTCTTC.

Regarding this clone: One end of the junction varies from germline; a read error may be responsible. This sequence joins TRBV6-5 and TRBJ2-7, with D uncertain. The germline CDR1 and CDR2 sequences are MNHEY and SVGAGI. The CDR3 has 12 amino acids. This chain's CDR3 is CASSPDSSEQYF. Written as DNA, the CDR3 is TGTGCCAGCAGTCCTGACTCCTCCGAGCAGTACTTC.

The chain joins TRBV27 to TRBJ2-7, with D maybe TRBD2 (7 bases). The ends were cut back, 7 bases at V and 4 bases at J, with 20 bases in the middle. CDR3 length: 15 residues. Germline V gene data show CDR1 as MNHEY and CDR2 as SMNVEV (reference sequence). The CDR3 sequence: CASTSRGGELYEQYF. The CDR3 bases are TGTGCCAGCACCTCCCGAGGGGGGGAATTGTACGAGCAGTACTTC.

The CDR3 is CASSYSISGGGTEAFF. The CDR3 coding sequence is TGTGCCAGCAGTTACTCGATTAGTGGAGGAGGCACTGAAGCTTTCTTT. V is TRBV6-5 and J is TRBJ1-1; D gene unclear. From germline, CDR1 is MNHEY and CDR2 SVGAGI. CDR3 length: 16 amino acids. V gave up 0 bases and J gave up 4 bases, with 15 bases separating them.

The chain uses TRBV6-4 and TRBJ2-2; D is unresolved. The CDR3 is made up of 15 amino acids. The V gene's germline CDR1 is MRHNA and CDR2 SNTAGT. The V gene lost 3 bases and the J gene lost 5 bases, with 13 bases spanning the gap. The CDR3 region is CASSEGSGHTGELFF. CDR3 DNA sequence: TGTGCCAGCAGTGAGGGCTCCGGCCATACCGGGGAGCTGTTTTTT.

This clone was recorded once. The chain recombines TRBV13 with TRBJ2-4, with D unresolved. With 0 bases removed from V and 6 bases from J, the gap between germline ends came to 3 bases. CDR1 PRHDT and CDR2 FYEKMQ come from the germline V gene (reference sequence). CDR3 length: 12 residues. Here the CDR3 reads CASSLGRNIQYF. The CDR3 DNA is TGTGCCAGCAGCTTAGGAAGAAACATTCAGTACTTC.

J is TRBJ2-3 and V is TRBV5-4, with D tentatively TRBD2 (7 bases). The germline V and J ends were trimmed by 4 bases and 4 bases, with 16 bases remaining between them. Per germline, CDR1 SGHNT and CDR2 YYREEE (reference sequence). This CDR3 has 15 residues. The CDR3 coding sequence is TGTGCCAGCAGCCTAGGCCCGGGGGGCGCAGATACGCAGTATTTT. Encoded protein: CASSLGPGGADTQYF. Complete variable domain (other parts from reference TRBV5-4 and TRBJ2-3): ETGVTQSPTHLIKTRGQQVTLRCSSQSGHNTVSWYQQALGQGPQFIFQYYREEENGRGNFPPRFSGLQFPNYSSELNVNALELDDSALYLCASSLGPGGADTQYFGPGTRLTVL.

The gene calls are TRBV6-1 and TRBJ2-2; D is unclear. The CDR3 loop spans 14 amino acids. V lost 8 bases to trimming and J lost 2 bases, with 12 bases between them. Germline loops: CDR1 MNHNS, CDR2 SASEGT. CDR3 protein: CASHAEGNTGELFF. The CDR3 DNA is TGTGCCAGCCACGCCGAAGGAAACACCGGGGAGCTGTTTTTT.

The chain combines TRBV7-9 with TRBJ1-1; 10 positions agree with TRBD1. Trimming cost V 3 bases and J 4 bases; bases outside gene matches: 8. This CDR3 comprises 16 residues. The V gene's germline CDR1 is SEHNR and CDR2 FQNEAQ (reference sequence). CDR3 sequence reads: CASSFARDRGGTEAFF. The CDR3 nucleotides are TGTGCCAGCAGCTTCGCCCGGGACAGGGGTGGCACTGAAGCTTTCTTT. The full variable domain, its missing parts supplied by reference TRBV7-9 and TRBJ1-1, is DTGVSQNPRHKITKRGQNVTFRCDPISEHNRLYWYRQTLGQGPEFLTYFQNEAQLEKSRLLSDRFSAERPKGSFSTLEIQRTEQGDSAMYLCASSFARDRGGTEAFFGQGTRLTVV.

The chain has TRBV7-9 and TRBJ2-6; D is unclear. In germline, CDR1 is SEHNR, CDR2 FQNEAQ (reference sequence). V was clipped by 5 bases and J by 0 bases, with 11 bases between them. CDR3 length equals 16 residues. The CDR3 reads CASSANTRSGANVLTF. DNA of the CDR3: TGTGCCAGCAGCGCCAACACCCGCTCTGGGGCCAACGTCCTGACTTTC.

This rearrangement joins TRBV11-2 to TRBJ1-2; D is perhaps TRBD1 (6 bases). Germline V gene data show CDR1 as SGHAT and CDR2 as FQNNGV. V lost 5 bases, J lost 4 bases, and 11 bases lay in between. CDR3 size: 13 residues. The CDR3 is CASSLGQAYGYTF. CDR3 DNA sequence: TGTGCCAGCAGCCTGGGACAAGCCTATGGCTACACCTTC.

This clone has only a few counts. The chain employs TRBV28 and TRBJ2-7; possibly TRBD1 for D (5 bases). This CDR3 is built from 13 residues. V lost 3 bases, J lost 6 bases, and 12 bases lay in between. Per the germline V gene, CDR1 is MDHEN and CDR2 is SYDVKM. DNA for the CDR3: TGTGCCAGCAGTTTCATCACGCAGGGCGAGCAGTACTTC. It specifies CASSFITQGEQYF.

The V and J genes are TRBV4-1 and TRBJ2-2; 7 bases are a match to TRBD2. Trimming cost V 1 base and J 6 bases; bases outside gene matches: 5. Germline CDR1 and CDR2: MGHRA and YSYEKL. The CDR3 covers 15 residues. The CDR3 sequence is CASSQVRGRAGELFF. The DNA of the CDR3 is TGCGCCAGCAGCCAAGTGCGGGGGAGGGCCGGGGAGCTGTTTTTT.

This clone was observed a few times. J is TRBJ2-3 and V is TRBV4-1; tentative D call: TRBD2 (6 bases). This CDR3 has 16 residues. Germline V gene lookup returns CDR1 MGHRA and CDR2 YSYEKL. The V end was cut by 1 base, the J end by 4 bases, with 15 bases between. CDR3 coding DNA: TGCGCCAGCAGCCAAGGAGCGACTAGATATTCAGATACGCAGTATTTT. It encodes CASSQGATRYSDTQYF.

The chain joins TRBV6-4 to TRBJ2-2; D gene unclear. The CDR3 extends over 13 amino acids. CDR1 and CDR2 (germline): MRHNA, SNTAGT. V lost 3 bases to trimming and J lost 4 bases, with 6 bases between them. This CDR3 reads CASSEGTTGELFF. The CDR3 DNA reads TGTGCCAGCAGTGAGGGCACCACCGGGGAGCTGTTTTTT.

The chain employs TRBV27 and TRBJ2-1; 8 bases fit TRBD2. Losses at the gene ends were 2 bases for V and 8 bases for J; bases not matched to a gene: 2. The CDR3 has 13 amino acids. From germline, CDR1 is MNHEY and CDR2 SMNVEV (reference sequence). The CDR3 loop is CASSLSGRDEQFF. CDR3 in DNA: TGTGCCAGCAGTTTAAGCGGGAGAGATGAGCAGTTCTTC.

The gene calls are TRBV16 and TRBJ1-3; possible D gene TRBD1, 5 bases. Germline assignment: CDR1 KGHSY and CDR2 FQNENV. V lost 5 bases and J lost 0, with 11 bases in between. The CDR3 loop spans 15 amino acids. In nucleotides, the CDR3 is TGTGCCAGCAGCGAGGGGACCCACTCTGGAAACACCATATATTTT. Protein: CASSEGTHSGNTIYF.

The CDR3 here is CASSLVPPWKYF. The CDR3, as DNA: TGTGCCAGCAGCTTGGTCCCCCCTTGGAAGTATTTT. This chain links TRBV5-8 with TRBJ2-3; D is uncertain. CDR1 is SGHTS and CDR2 is YDEGEE in the germline V gene. CDR3 length equals 12 residues. Trimming removed 0 bases from V and 13 bases from J, with 12 bases in between.

This clone was detected once. J is TRBJ2-1 and V is TRBV27; TRBD2 aligns across 13 bases. After removal of 5 bases from V and 6 bases from J, the junction contained 4 bases not matched to a gene. Germline lookup yields CDR1 MNHEY and CDR2 SMNVEV (reference sequence). This CDR3 contains 15 residues. Here the CDR3 DNA reads TGTGCCAGCAGTAGACTAGCGGGGGGTAGCAATGAGCAGTTCTTC. It is translated as CASSRLAGGSNEQFF.

The chain carries TRBV6-1 and TRBJ2-7, with 10 nucleotides matching TRBD1. The V gene's germline CDR1 is MNHNS and CDR2 SASEGT. The CDR3 has 19 amino acids. With V trimmed by 4 bases and J by 2 bases, 17 bases remained unmatched. This chain's CDR3 is CASSGIRDRGLQAAYEQYF. The CDR3 nucleotides are TGTGCCAGCAGTGGGATCCGGGACAGGGGCCTTCAGGCGGCCTACGAGCAGTACTTC.

J is TRBJ2-7 and V is TRBV10-1, with D perhaps given as TRBD1 or TRBD2 (7 bases each). The germline V and J ends were trimmed by 4 bases and 6 bases, with 16 bases remaining between them. Germline-derived CDR1 and CDR2 are WNHNN and SYGVQD (reference sequence). The CDR3 length is 14 residues. The DNA of the CDR3 is TGCGCCAGCAGTGCGGTCGACAGGGAGGGCGAGCAGTACTTC. Protein sequence: CASSAVDREGEQYF.

The genes are TRBV6-5 and TRBJ2-1; 9 bases are shared with TRBD2. CDR3 length equals 15 residues. The V segment lost 6 bases and the J segment 6 bases; nucleotides outside the gene matches: 9. Germline V gene sequence: CDR1 MNHEY, CDR2 SVGAGI. The CDR3 sequence: CASSPPSGRINEQFF. The CDR3 bases are TGTGCCAGCAGCCCCCCAAGCGGGAGGATCAATGAGCAGTTCTTC.

The rearrangement links TRBV6-5 to TRBJ2-1, with 10 bases aligning to TRBD1. The CDR3 is 14 amino acids. CDR1 is MNHEY and CDR2 is SVGAGI in the germline V gene. V gave up 4 bases and J gave up 7 bases; unmatched junction bases: 4. The CDR3 nucleotides are TGTGCCAGCAGTTTACAGGACAGGGGGAATGAGCAGTTCTTC. Translated: CASSLQDRGNEQFF.

The V and J genes are TRBV29-1 and TRBJ2-1; no reliable D call. This CDR3 has 12 amino acids. The V gene's germline CDR1 is SQVTM and CDR2 ANQGSEA. The V end was cut by 4 bases, the J end by 2 bases, with 6 bases between. Here the CDR3 reads CSVVRTYNEQFF. The CDR3 nucleotides read TGCAGCGTTGTCCGGACCTACAATGAGCAGTTCTTC.